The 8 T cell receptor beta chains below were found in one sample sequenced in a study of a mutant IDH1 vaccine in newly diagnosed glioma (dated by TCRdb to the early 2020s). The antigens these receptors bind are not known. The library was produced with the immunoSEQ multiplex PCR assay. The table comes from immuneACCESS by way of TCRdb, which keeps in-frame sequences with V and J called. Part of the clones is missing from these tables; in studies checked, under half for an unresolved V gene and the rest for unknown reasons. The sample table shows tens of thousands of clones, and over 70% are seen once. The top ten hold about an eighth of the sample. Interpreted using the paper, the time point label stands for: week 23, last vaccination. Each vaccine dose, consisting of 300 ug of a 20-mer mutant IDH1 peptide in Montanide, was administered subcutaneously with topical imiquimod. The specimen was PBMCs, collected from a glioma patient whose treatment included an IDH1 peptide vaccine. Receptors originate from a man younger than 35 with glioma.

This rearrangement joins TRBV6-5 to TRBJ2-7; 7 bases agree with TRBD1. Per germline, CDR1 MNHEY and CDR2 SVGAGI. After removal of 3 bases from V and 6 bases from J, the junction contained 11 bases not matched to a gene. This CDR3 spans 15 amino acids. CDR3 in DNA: TGTGCCAGCAGTTATCAGACAGGGCGAGAGGGCGAGCAGTACTTC. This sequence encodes CASSYQTGREGEQYF.

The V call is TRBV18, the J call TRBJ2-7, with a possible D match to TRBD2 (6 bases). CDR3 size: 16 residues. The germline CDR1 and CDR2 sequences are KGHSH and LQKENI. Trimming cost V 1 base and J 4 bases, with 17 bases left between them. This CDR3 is CASSPRVTSPGYEQYF. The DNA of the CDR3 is TGTGCCAGCTCACCACGGGTTACTAGCCCTGGGTACGAGCAGTACTTC.

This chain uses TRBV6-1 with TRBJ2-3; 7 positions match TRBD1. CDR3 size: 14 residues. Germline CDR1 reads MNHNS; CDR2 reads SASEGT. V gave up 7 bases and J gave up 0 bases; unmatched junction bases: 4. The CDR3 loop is CASKRGLSTDTQYF. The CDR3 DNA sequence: TGTGCCAGCAAGAGGGGGCTTAGCACAGATACGCAGTATTTT.

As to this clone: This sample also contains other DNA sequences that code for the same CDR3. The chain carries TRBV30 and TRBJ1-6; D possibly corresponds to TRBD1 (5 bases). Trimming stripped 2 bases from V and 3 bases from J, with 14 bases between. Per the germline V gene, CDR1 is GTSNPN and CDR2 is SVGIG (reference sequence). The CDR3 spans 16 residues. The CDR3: CAWSNGRGGYNSPLHF. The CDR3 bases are TGTGCCTGGAGTAACGGGCGCGGGGGCTATAATTCACCCCTCCACTTT. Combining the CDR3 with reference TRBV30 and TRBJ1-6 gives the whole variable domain SQTIHQWPATLVQPVGSPLSLECTVEGTSNPNLYWYRQAAGRGLQLLFYSVGIGQISSEVPQNLSASRPQDRQFILSSKKLLLSDSGFYLCAWSNGRGGYNSPLHFGNGTRLTVT.

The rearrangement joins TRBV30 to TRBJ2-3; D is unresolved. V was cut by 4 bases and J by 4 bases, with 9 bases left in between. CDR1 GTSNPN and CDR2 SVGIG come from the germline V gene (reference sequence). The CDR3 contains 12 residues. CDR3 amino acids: CAWKGLADTQYF. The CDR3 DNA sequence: TGTGCCTGGAAGGGTCTCGCAGATACGCAGTATTTT.

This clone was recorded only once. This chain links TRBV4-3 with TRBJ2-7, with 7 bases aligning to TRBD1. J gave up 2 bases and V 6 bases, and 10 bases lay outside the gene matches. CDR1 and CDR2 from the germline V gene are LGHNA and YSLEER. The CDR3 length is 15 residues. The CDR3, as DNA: TGCGCCAGCAGTTACGACAGGGAGCTAACCTACGAGCAGTACTTC. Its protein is CASSYDRELTYEQYF.

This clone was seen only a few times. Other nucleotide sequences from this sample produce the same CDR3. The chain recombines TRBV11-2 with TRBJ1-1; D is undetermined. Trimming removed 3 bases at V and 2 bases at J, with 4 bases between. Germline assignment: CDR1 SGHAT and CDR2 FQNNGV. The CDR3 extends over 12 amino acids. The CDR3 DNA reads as TGTGCCAGCAGCTTTACTAACACTGAAGCTTTCTTT. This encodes CASSFTNTEAFF.

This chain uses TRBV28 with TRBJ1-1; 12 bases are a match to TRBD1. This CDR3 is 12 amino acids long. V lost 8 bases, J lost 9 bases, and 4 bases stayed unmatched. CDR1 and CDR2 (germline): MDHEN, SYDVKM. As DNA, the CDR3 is TGTGCCAGCCGGGGACAGGGGGCTAAAGCTTTCTTT. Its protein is CASRGQGAKAFF.